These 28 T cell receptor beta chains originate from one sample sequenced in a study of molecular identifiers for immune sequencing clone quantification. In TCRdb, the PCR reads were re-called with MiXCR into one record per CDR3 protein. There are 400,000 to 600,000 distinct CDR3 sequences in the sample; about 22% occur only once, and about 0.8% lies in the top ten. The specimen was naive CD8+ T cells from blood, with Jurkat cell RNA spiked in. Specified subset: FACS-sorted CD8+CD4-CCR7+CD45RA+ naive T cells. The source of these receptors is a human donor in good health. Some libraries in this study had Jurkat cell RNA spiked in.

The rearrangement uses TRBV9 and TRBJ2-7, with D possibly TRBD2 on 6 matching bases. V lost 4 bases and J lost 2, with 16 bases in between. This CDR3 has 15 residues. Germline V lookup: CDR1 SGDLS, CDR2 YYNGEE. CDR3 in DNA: TGTGCCAGCAGCATCGGACGGGGGAAGGCCTACGAGCAGTACTTC. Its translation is CASSIGRGKAYEQYF.

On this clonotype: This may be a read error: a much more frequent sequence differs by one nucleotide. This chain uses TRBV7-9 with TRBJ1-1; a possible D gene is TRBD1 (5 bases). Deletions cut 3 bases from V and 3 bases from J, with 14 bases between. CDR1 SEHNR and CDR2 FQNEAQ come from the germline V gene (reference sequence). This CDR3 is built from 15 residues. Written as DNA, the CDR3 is TGTGCCAGCAGCTTCACAGGAGGGAGGTACACTGAAGCTTTCTTT. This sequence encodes CASSFTGGRYTEAFF.

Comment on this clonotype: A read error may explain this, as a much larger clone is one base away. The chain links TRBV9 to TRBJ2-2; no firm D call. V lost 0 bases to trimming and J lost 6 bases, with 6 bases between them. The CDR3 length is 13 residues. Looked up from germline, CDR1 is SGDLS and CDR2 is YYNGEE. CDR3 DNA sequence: TGTGCCAGCAGCGTAGGAGGACCCGGGGAGCTGTTTTTT. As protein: CASSVGGPGELFF.

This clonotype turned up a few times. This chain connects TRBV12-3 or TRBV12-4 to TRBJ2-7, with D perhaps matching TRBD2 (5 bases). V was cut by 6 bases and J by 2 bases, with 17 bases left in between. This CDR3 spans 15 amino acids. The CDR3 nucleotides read TGTGCCAGCAGCTTACGGGGTATGGGTCCCTACGAGCAGTACTTC. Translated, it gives CASSLRGMGPYEQYF.

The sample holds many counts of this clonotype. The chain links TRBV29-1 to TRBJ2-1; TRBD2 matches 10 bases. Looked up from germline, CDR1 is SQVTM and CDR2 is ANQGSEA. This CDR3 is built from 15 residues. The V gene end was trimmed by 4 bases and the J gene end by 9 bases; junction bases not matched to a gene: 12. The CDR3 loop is CSVVFGTSVNGEQFF. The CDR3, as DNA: TGCAGCGTTGTGTTTGGGACTAGCGTTAATGGTGAGCAGTTCTTC.

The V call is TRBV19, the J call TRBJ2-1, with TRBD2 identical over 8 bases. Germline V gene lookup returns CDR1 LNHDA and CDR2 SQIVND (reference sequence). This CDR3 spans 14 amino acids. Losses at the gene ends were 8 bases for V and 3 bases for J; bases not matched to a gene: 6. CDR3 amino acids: CASRTSGYYNEQFF. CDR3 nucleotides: TGTGCCAGTCGAACTAGCGGATACTACAATGAGCAGTTCTTC.

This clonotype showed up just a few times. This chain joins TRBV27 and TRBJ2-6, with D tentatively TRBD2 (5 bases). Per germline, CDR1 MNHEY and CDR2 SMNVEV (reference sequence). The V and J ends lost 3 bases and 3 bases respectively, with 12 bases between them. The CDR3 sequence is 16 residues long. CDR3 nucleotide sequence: TGTGCCAGCAGTTTGATCGGGGTCTATGGGGCCAACGTCCTGACTTTC. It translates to CASSLIGVYGANVLTF.

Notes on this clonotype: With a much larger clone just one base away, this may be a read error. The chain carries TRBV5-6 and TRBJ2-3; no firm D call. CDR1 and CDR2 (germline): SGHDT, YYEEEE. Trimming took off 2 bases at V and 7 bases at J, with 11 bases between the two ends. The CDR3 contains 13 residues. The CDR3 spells CASSFEFRHTQYF. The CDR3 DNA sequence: TGTGCCAGCAGCTTCGAATTCCGACATACGCAGTATTTT. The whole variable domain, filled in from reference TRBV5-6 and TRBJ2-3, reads DAGVTQSPTHLIKTRGQQVTLRCSPKSGHDTVSWYQQALGQGPQFIFQYYEEEERQRGNFPDRFSGHQFPNYSSELNVNALLLGDSALYLCASSFEFRHTQYFGPGTRLTVL.

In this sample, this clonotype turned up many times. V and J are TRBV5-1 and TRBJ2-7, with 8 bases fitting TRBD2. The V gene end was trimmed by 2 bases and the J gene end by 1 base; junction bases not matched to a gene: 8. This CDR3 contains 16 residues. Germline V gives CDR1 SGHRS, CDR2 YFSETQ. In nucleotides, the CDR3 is TGCGCCAGCAGCTTAACTAGCGGAGGGCCTTCCTACGAGCAGTACTTC. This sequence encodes CASSLTSGGPSYEQYF.

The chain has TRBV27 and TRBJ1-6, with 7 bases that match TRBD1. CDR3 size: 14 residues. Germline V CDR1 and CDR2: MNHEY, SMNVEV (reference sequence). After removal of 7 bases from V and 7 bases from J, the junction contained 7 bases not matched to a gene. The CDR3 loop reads CASTGGQLNSPLHF. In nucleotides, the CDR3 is TGTGCCAGCACGGGGGGACAGCTCAATTCACCCCTCCACTTT.

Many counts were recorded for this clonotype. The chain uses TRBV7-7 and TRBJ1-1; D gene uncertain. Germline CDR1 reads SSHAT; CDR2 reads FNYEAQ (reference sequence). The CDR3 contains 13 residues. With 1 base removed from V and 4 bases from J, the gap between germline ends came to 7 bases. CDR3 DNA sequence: TGTGCCAGCAGCTTAGGGGCCACCACTGAAGCTTTCTTT. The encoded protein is CASSLGATTEAFF.

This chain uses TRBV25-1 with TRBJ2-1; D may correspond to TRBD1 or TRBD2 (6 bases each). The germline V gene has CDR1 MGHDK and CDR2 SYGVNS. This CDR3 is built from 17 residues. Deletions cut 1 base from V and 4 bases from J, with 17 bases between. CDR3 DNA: TGTGCCAGCAGTGAATTACCCGGGGGCTCGGTGTACAATGAGCAGTTCTTC. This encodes CASSELPGGSVYNEQFF.

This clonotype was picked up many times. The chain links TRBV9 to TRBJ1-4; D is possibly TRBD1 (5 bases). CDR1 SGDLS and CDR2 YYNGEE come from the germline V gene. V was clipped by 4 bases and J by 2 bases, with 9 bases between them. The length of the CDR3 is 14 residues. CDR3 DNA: TGTGCCAGCAGCACGGGGGTGACTAATGAAAAACTGTTTTTT. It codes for CASSTGVTNEKLFF.

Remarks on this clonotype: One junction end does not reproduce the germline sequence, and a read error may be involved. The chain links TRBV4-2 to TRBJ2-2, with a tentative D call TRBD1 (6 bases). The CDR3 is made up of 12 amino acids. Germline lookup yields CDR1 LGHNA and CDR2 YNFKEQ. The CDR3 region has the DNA TGTGCCAGCAGCCAAGGAAGAGGGGGGCTGTTTTTT. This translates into CASSQGRGGLFF.

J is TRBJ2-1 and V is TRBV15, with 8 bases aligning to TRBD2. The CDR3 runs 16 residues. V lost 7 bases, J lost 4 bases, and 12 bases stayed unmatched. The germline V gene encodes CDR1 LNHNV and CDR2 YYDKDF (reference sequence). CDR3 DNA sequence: TGTGCCACCACCCAGGGGAATGGACTAGCTTACAATGAGCAGTTCTTC. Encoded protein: CATTQGNGLAYNEQFF.

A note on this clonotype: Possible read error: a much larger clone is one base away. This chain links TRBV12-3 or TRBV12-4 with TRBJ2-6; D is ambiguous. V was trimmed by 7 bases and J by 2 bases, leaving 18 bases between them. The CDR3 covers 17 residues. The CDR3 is CASNDSPLGTGANVLTF. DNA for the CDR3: TGTGCCAGCAACGATTCTCCCTTAGGGACTGGGGCCAACGTCCTGACTTTC.

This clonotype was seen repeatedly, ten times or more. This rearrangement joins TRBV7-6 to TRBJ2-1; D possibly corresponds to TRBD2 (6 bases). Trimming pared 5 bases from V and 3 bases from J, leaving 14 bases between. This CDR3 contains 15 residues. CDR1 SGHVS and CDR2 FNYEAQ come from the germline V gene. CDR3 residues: CASSPGDSYYNEQFF. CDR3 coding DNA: TGTGCCAGCAGCCCCGGGGACTCCTACTACAATGAGCAGTTCTTC.

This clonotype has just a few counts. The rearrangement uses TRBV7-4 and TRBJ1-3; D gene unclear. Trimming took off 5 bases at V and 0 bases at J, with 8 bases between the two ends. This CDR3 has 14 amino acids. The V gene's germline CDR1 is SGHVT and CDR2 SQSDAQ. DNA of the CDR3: TGTGCCAGCAGCCCACGGGTCTCTGGAAACACCATATATTTT. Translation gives CASSPRVSGNTIYF.

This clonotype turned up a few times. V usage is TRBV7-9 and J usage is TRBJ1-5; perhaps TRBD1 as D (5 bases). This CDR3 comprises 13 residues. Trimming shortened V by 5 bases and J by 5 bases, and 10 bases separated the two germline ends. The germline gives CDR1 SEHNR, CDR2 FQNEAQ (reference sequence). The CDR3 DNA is TGTGCCAGCAGCGGGGGGGTATATCAGCCCCAGCATTTT. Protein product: CASSGGVYQPQHF.

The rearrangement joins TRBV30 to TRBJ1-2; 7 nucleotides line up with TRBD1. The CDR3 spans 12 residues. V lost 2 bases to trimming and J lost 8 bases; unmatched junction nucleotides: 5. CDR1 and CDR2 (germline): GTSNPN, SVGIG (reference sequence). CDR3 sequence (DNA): TGTGCCTGGAGTTTCACAGGGGACGGCTACACCTTC. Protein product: CAWSFTGDGYTF.

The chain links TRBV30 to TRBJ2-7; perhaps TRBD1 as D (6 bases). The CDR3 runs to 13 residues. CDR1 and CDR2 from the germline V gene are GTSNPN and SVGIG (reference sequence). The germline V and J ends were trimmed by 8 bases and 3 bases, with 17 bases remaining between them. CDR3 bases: TGTGCCCGGAACCCGGGACAAAGCTACGAGCAGTACTTC. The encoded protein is CARNPGQSYEQYF.

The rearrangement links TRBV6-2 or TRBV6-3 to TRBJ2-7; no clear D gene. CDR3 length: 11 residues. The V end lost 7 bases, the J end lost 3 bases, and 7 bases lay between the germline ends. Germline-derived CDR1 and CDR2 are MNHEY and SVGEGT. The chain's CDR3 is CASTPGYEQYF. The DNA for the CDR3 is TGTGCCAGCACTCCAGGCTACGAGCAGTACTTC.

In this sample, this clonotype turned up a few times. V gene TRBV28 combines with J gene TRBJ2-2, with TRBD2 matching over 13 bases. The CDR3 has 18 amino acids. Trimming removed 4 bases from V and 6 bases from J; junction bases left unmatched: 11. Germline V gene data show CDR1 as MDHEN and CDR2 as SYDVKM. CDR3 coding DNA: TGTGCCAGCAGTTATCCGCCCGGGACTAGCGGGATTGCCGGGGAGCTGTTTTTT. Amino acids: CASSYPPGTSGIAGELFF.

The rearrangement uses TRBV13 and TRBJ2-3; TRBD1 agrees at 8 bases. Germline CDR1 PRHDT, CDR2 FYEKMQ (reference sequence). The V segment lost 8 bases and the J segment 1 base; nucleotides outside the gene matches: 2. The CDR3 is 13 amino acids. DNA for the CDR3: TGTGCCAGCGACAGGGGACGCACAGATACGCAGTATTTT. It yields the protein CASDRGRTDTQYF.

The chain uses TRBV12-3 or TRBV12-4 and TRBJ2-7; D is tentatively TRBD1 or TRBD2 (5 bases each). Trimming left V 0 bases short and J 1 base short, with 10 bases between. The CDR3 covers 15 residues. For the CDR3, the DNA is TGTGCCAGCAGTTTAGCACTAGGGGTATCCTACGAGCAGTACTTC. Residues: CASSLALGVSYEQYF.

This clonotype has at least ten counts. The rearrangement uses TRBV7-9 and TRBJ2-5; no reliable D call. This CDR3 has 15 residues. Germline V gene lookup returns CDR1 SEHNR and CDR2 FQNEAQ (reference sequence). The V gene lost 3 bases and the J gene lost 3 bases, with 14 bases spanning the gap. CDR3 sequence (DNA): TGTGCCAGCAGCTTTCGAGTTGGGGTCGAAGAGACCCAGTACTTC. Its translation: CASSFRVGVEETQYF. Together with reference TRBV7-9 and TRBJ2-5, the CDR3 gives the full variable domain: DTGVSQNPRHKITKRGQNVTFRCDPISEHNRLYWYRQTLGQGPEFLTYFQNEAQLEKSRLLSDRFSAERPKGSFSTLEIQRTEQGDSAMYLCASSFRVGVEETQYFGPGTRLLVL.

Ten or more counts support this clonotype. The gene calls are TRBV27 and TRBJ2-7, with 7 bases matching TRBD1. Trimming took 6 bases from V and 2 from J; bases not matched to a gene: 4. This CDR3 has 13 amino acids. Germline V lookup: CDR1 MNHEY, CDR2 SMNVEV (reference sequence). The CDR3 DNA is TGTGCCAGCAGCTTGGGACAGACCTACGAGCAGTACTTC. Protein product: CASSLGQTYEQYF.

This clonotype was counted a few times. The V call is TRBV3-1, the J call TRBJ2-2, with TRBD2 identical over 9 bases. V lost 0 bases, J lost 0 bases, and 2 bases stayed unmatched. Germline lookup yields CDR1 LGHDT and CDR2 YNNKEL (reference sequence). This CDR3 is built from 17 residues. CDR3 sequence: CASSQDRTSANTGELFF. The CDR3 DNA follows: TGTGCCAGCAGCCAAGATCGGACTAGCGCGAACACCGGGGAGCTGTTTTTT.